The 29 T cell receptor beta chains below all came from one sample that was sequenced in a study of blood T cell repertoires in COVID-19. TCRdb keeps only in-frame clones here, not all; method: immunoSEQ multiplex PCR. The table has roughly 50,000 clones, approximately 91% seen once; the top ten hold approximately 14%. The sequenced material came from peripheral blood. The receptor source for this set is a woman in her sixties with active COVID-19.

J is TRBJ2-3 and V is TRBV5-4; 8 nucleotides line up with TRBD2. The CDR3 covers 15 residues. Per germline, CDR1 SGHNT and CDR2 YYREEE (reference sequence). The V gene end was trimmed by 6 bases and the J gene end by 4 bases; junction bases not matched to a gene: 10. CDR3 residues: CASTREGPRADTQYF. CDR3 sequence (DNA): TGTGCCAGCACCCGGGAGGGACCCAGAGCAGATACGCAGTATTTT.

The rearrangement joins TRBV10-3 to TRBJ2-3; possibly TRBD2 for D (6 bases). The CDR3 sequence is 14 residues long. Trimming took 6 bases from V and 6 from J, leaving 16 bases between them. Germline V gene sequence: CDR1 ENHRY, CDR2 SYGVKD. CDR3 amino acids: CAIRGTRGMDTQYF. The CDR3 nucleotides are TGTGCCATCAGGGGGACTCGGGGGATGGATACGCAGTATTTT.

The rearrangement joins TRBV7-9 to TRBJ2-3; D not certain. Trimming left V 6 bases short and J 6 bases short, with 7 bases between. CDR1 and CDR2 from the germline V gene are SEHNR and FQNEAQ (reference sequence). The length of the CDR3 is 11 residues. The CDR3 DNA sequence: TGTGCCAGCAGTCTAGTTGATACGCAGTATTTT. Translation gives CASSLVDTQYF. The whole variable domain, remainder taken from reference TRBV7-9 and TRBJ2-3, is DTGVSQNPRHKITKRGQNVTFRCDPISEHNRLYWYRQTLGQGPEFLTYFQNEAQLEKSRLLSDRFSAERPKGSFSTLEIQRTEQGDSAMYLCASSLVDTQYFGPGTRLTVL.

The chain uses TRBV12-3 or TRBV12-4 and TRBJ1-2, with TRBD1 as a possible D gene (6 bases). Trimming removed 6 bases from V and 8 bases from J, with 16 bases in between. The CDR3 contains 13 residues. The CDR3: CASSLKPQGGYTF. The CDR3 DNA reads TGTGCCAGCAGCCTTAAACCGCAGGGGGGCTACACCTTC.

CDR3 nucleotides: TGTGCCAGCAGCTTAGCGGGGAACACAGATACGCAGTATTTT. Its protein product is CASSLAGNTDTQYF. The chain carries TRBV11-3 and TRBJ2-3; D is perhaps TRBD2 (5 bases). From germline, CDR1 is SGHNT and CDR2 YENEEA. V shed 1 base and J shed 2 bases, with 7 bases lying between them. The CDR3 totals 14 residues. Full variable domain (missing parts from reference TRBV11-3 and TRBJ2-3): EAGVVQSPRYKIIEKKQPVAFWCNPISGHNTLYWYLQNLGQGPELLIRYENEEAVDDSQLPKDRFSAERLKGVDSTLKIQPAELGDSAVYLCASSLAGNTDTQYFGPGTRLTVL.

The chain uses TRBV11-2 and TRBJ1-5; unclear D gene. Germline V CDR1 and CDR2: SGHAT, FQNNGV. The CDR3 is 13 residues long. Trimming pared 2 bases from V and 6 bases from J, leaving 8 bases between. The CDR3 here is CASSLSSGQPQHF. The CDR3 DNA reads TGTGCCAGCAGCTTAAGTTCAGGTCAGCCCCAGCATTTT. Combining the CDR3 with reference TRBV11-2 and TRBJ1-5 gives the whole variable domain EAGVAQSPRYKIIEKRQSVAFWCNPISGHATLYWYQQILGQGPKLLIQFQNNGVVDDSQLPKDRFSAERLKGVDSTLKIQPAKLEDSAVYLCASSLSSGQPQHFGDGTRLSIL.

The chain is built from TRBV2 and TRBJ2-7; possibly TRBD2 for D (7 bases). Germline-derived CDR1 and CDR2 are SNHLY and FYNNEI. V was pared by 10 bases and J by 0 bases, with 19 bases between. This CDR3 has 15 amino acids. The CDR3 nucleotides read TGTGCCATCCGAGCTGGGCGGGGGCTCTCCTACGAGCAGTACTTC. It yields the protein CAIRAGRGLSYEQYF.

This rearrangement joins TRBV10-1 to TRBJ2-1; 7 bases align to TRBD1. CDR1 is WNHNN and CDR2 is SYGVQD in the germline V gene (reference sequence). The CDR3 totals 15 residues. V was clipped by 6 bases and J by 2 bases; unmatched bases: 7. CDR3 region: CASSDRQGTYNEQFF. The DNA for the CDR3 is TGCGCCAGCAGCGATCGACAGGGAACCTACAATGAGCAGTTCTTC.

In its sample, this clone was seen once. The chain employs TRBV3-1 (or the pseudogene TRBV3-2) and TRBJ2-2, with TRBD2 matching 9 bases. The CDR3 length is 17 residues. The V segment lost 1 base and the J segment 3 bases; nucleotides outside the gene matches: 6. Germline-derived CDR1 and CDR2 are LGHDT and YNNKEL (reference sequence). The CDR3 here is CASSQVKPSGDTGELFF. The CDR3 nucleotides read TGTGCCAGCAGCCAAGTTAAACCTAGCGGGGACACCGGGGAGCTGTTTTTT.

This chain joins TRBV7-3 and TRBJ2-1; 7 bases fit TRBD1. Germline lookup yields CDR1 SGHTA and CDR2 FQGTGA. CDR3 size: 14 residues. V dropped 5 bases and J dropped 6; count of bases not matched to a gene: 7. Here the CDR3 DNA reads TGTGCCAGCAGCCCCGGGACAGCAAGCAATGAGCAGTTCTTC. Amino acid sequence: CASSPGTASNEQFF. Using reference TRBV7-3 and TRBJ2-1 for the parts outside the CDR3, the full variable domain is GAGVSQTPSNKVTEKGKYVELRCDPISGHTALYWYRQSLGQGPEFLIYFQGTGAADDSGLPNDRFFAVRPEGSVSTLKIQRTERGDSAVYLCASSPGTASNEQFFGPGTRLTVL.

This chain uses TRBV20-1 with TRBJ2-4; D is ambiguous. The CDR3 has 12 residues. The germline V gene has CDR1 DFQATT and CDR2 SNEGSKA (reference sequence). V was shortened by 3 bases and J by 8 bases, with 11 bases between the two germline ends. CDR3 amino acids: CSASTLRDIQYF. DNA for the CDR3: TGCAGTGCTAGTACCCTACGAGACATTCAGTACTTC.

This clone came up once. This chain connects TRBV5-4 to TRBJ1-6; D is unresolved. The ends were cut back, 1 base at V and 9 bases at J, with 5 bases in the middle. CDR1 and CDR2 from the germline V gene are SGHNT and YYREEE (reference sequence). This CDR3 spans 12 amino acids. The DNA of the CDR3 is TGTGCCAGCAGCTTGTCAGGTTCACCCCTCCACTTT. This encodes CASSLSGSPLHF.

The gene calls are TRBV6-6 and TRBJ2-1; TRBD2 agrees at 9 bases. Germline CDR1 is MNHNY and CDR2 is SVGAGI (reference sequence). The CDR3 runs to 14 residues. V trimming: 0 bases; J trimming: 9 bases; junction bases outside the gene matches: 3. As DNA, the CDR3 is TGTGCCAGCAGTTACTCGATTAGCGGGGGTGAGCAGTTCTTC. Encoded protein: CASSYSISGGEQFF.

The CDR3 region is CASSRFNYGYTF. The DNA for the CDR3 is TGTGCCAGTAGTCGGTTTAACTATGGCTACACCTTC. The chain combines TRBV19 with TRBJ1-2; D gene uncertain. The CDR3 loop spans 12 amino acids. Germline loops: CDR1 LNHDA, CDR2 SQIVND (reference sequence). Trimming removed 5 bases at V and 1 base at J, with 5 bases between.

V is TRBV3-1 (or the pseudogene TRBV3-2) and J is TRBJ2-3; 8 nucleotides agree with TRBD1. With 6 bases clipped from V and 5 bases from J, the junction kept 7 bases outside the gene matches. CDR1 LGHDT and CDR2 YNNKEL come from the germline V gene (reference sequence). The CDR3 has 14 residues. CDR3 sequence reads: CASRRQGLKDTQYF. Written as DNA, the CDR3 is TGTGCCAGCAGGCGACAGGGGCTAAAAGATACGCAGTATTTT.

The DNA for the CDR3 is TGTGCCAGCAGCGTAGGAGGGACAGGGAGGGGGACCGGGGAGCTGTTTTTT. Translating it yields CASSVGGTGRGTGELFF. V gene TRBV9 combines with J gene TRBJ2-2, with TRBD1 identical over 9 bases. The germline CDR1 and CDR2 sequences are SGDLS and YYNGEE. V shed 0 bases and J 5 bases; nucleotides not matched to a gene: 8. The CDR3 consists of 17 residues.

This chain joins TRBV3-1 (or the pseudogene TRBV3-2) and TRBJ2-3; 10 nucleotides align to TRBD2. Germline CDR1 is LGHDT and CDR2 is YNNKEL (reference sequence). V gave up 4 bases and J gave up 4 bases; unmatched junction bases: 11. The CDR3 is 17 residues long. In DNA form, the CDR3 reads TGTGCCAGCAGCCTGGCGGTAGCGGGGGGAGGCGCAGATACGCAGTATTTT. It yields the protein CASSLAVAGGGADTQYF.

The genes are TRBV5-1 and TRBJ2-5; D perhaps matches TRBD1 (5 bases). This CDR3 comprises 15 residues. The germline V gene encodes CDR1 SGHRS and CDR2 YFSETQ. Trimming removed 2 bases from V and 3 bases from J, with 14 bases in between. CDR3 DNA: TGCGCCAGCAGCTTCCAAACAGGACGGGAAGAGACCCAGTACTTC. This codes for CASSFQTGREETQYF.

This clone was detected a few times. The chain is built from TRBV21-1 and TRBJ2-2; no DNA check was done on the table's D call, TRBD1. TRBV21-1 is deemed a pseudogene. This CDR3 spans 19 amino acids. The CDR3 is CASSKVQGIPDPNTGELFF. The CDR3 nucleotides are TGTGCCAGCAGCAAAGTCCAGGGGATCCCGGATCCGAACACCGGGGAGCTGTTTTTT.

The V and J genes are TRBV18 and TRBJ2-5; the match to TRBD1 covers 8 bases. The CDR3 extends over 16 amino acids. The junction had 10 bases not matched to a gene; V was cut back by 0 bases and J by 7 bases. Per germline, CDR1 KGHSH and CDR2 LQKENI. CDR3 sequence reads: CASSPPSVGTGGTQYF. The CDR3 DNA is TGTGCCAGCTCACCACCTTCGGTCGGGACAGGAGGGACCCAGTACTTC.

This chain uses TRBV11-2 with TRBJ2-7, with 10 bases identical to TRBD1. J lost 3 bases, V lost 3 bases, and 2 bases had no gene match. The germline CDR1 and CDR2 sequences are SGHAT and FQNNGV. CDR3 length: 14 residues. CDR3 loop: CASSFGTGVYEQYF. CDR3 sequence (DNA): TGTGCCAGCAGCTTCGGGACAGGGGTCTACGAGCAGTACTTC.

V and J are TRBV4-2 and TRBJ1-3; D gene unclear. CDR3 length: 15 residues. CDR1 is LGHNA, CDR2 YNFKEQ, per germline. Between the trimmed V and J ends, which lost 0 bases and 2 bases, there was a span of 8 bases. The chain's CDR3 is CASSQEAGPGNTIYF. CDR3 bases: TGTGCCAGCAGCCAAGAGGCAGGCCCTGGAAACACCATATATTTT.

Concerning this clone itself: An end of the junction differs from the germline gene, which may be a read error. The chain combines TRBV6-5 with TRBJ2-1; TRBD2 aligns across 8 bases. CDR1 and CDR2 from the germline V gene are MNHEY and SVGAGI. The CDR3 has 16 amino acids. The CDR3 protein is CASSSPRGATYNKQFF. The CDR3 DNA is TGTGCCAGCAGTTCCCCGCGGGGGGCCACCTACAATAAGCAGTTCTTC.

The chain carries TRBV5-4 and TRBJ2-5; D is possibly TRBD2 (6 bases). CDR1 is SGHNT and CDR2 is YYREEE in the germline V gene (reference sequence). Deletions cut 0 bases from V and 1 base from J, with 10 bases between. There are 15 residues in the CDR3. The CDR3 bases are TGTGCCAGCAGCTTGGGGGCGGGGCGCCAAGAGACCCAGTACTTC. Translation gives CASSLGAGRQETQYF.

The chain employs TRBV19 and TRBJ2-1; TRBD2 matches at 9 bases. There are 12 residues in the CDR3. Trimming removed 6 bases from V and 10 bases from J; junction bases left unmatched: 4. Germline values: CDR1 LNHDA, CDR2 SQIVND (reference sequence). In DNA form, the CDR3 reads TGTGCCAGTAGCACCGGGACTAGCGAGCAGTTCTTC. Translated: CASSTGTSEQFF.

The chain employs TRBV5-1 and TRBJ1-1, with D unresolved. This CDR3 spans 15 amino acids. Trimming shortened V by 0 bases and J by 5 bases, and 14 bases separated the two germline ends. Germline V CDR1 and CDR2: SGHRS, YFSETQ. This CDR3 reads CASSLDSGGRTEAFF. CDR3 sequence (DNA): TGCGCCAGCAGCTTGGACTCCGGAGGGAGGACTGAAGCTTTCTTT. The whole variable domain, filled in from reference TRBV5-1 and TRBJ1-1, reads KAGVTQTPRYLIKTRGQQVTLSCSPISGHRSVSWYQQTPGQGLQFLFEYFSETQRNKGNFPGRFSGRQFSNSRSEMNVSTLELGDSALYLCASSLDSGGRTEAFFGQGTRLTVV.

The CDR3 is CASSVQGYTEAFF. The CDR3 coding sequence is TGTGCCAGCAGTGTCCAGGGTTACACTGAAGCTTTCTTT. The genes are TRBV25-1 and TRBJ1-1; possible D gene TRBD1, 5 bases. Germline V gene lookup returns CDR1 MGHDK and CDR2 SYGVNS. V dropped 4 bases and J dropped 3 bases, with 9 bases sitting between them. The CDR3 is 13 amino acids.

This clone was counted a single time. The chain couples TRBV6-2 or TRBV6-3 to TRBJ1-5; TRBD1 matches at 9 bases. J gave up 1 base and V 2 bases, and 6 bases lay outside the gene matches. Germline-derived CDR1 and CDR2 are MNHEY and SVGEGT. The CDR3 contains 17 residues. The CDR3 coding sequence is TGTGCCAGCAGTTACGACAGGGGGGCCCTCAGCAATCAGCCCCAGCATTTT. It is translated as CASSYDRGALSNQPQHF.

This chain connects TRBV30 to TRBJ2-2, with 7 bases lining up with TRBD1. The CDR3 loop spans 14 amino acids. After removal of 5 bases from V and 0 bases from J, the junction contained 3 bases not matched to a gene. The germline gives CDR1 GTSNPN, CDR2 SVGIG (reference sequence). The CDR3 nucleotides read TGTGCCTGGGGACAGGCCCCGAACACCGGGGAGCTGTTTTTT. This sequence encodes CAWGQAPNTGELFF.